A selection of T cell receptor beta chains follows, all from one sample in a study of shared clonotypes between healthy human individuals. Only in-frame clones appear in the TCRdb table, and some are missing; sequencing was by immunoSEQ multiplex PCR. The sample gives around 1,100,000 clones, roughly 77% of which show up once; almost 0.9% is in the top ten. The sample was memory CD4+ T cells from PBMCs. These receptors were taken from a man younger than 35 in good health. Some clones in this sample may be carry-over from other donors' samples. Both conserved end residues are part of each CDR3. Each record gives: V gene, J gene, CDR3 length, CDR3 protein.

V: TRBV2
J: TRBJ1-1
length: 13
CDR3: CASKGMMNTEAFF

V: TRBV10-3
J: TRBJ1-5
length: 17
CDR3: CAISESAARTMNQPQHF

V: TRBV27
J: TRBJ1-4
length: 14
CDR3: CASRRLREGEKLFF

V: TRBV9
J: TRBJ2-5
length: 15
CDR3: CASSVVGGPEETQYF

V: TRBV5-1
J: TRBJ2-7
length: 13
CDR3: CASRVGAAYEQYF

V: TRBV7-3
J: TRBJ2-3
length: 15
CDR3: CASSRLAGVPDTQYF

V: TRBV10-3
J: TRBJ2-7
length: 14
CDR3: CAISETGQGTEQYF

V: TRBV5-1
J: TRBJ2-1
length: 16
CDR3: CASTDSGSLSYNEQFF

V: TRBV7-3
J: TRBJ2-1
length: 16
CDR3: CASSSLPSGSYNEQFF

V: TRBV7-8
J: TRBJ2-1
length: 18
CDR3: CASSFGAGGPVNYNEQFF

V: TRBV28
J: TRBJ1-1
length: 15
CDR3: CASRRADRVNTEAFF

V: TRBV2
J: NA
length: 14
CDR3: CASSDGRAGYEQYF

V: TRBV4-2
J: TRBJ2-7
length: 20
CDR3: CASSQGFDRGLTGIYYEQYF

V: TRBV7-9
J: TRBJ1-4
length: 14
CDR3: CASSLGRGNEKLFF

V: TRBV28
J: TRBJ2-1
length: 18
CDR3: CASSLAPGGERTPGEQFF

V: TRBV2
J: TRBJ2-7
length: 16
CDR3: CASSEVPGVGTYEQYF

V: TRBV28
J: TRBJ1-3
length: 14
CDR3: CASRGGGSGNTIYF

V: TRBV28
J: TRBJ2-7
length: 14
CDR3: CASSGTSGINEQYF

V: TRBV2
J: TRBJ2-1
length: 15
CDR3: CASRGGLARFDEQFF

V: TRBV2
J: TRBJ2-7
length: 15
CDR3: CASSEGRAPSYEQYF

V: TRBV7-9
J: TRBJ2-5
length: 15
CDR3: CASSLGSPGQETQYF

V: TRBV28
J: TRBJ2-2
length: 16
CDR3: CASKDSSNKNTGELFF

V: TRBV7-8
J: TRBJ1-3
length: 15
CDR3: CASSPDLRPGNTIYF

V: TRBV6-5
J: TRBJ1-1
length: 13
CDR3: CASSPRGPSEAFF

V: TRBV5-1
J: TRBJ2-1
length: 13
CDR3: CASSPPGLPEKFF

V: TRBV4-1
J: TRBJ2-5
length: 15
CDR3: CASSQGLAGAETQYF

V: TRBV11-2
J: TRBJ2-1
length: 16
CDR3: CASSLVGSASYNEQFF

V: TRBV10-2
J: TRBJ2-3
length: 12
CDR3: CASSHRADTQYF

V: TRBV29-1
J: TRBJ1-1
length: 12
CDR3: CSGGFRDSEAFF

V: TRBV14
J: TRBJ1-1
length: 13
CDR3: CASSQDLWTEAFF

V: TRBV5-1
J: TRBJ2-5
length: 13
CDR3: CASSLTRGETQYF

V: TRBV6-1
J: TRBJ2-7
length: 16
CDR3: CASSGAGQGGSYEQYF

V: TRBV5-1
J: TRBJ2-5
length: 13
CDR3: CASLRDGEETQYF

V: TRBV5-4
J: TRBJ1-2
length: 13
CDR3: CASSPDRDDGYTF

V: TRBV7-8
J: TRBJ2-2
length: 15
CDR3: CASSQVGGHTGELFF

V: TRBV25-1
J: TRBJ2-7
length: 14
CDR3: CASSWLAGESEQYF

V: TRBV7-2
J: TRBJ2-4
length: 15
CDR3: CASSSDRASRNIQYF

V: TRBV9
J: TRBJ2-2
length: 14
CDR3: CASSPLGRTGELFF

V: TRBV27
J: TRBJ2-5
length: 19
CDR3: CASRKALLAGDEGLETQYF

V: TRBV28
J: TRBJ2-3
length: 14
CDR3: CASSLRSRRGMEYF

V: TRBV7-2
J: TRBJ2-5
length: 19
CDR3: CASSLGLAGTGGYQETQYF

V: TRBV5-4
J: TRBJ2-1
length: 16
CDR3: CASSYTGTGGYNEQFF

V: TRBV7-9
J: TRBJ2-7
length: 14
CDR3: CASRTGAQGYEQYF

V: TRBV29-1
J: TRBJ1-2
length: 12
CDR3: CSVTGVPKGYTF

V: TRBV7-8
J: TRBJ1-5
length: 16
CDR3: CASSLARGGAPQPQHF

V: TRBV2
J: TRBJ2-7
length: 14
CDR3: CASKFNRGSYEQYF

V: TRBV5-1
J: TRBJ2-5
length: 13
CDR3: CASSLQGTETQYF

V: TRBV6-6
J: TRBJ1-6
length: 14
CDR3: CASSTGFQNSPLHF

V: TRBV11-2
J: TRBJ2-3
length: 15
CDR3: CASSIQGAVWDTQYF

V: TRBV5-1
J: TRBJ1-1
length: 14
CDR3: CASSRTPGDTEAFF

V: TRBV4-1
J: TRBJ1-5
length: 16
CDR3: CASSQGGAWGQQPQHF

V: TRBV5-1
J: TRBJ1-2
length: 15
CDR3: CASSMPGFLNYGYTF

V: TRBV6-7
J: TRBJ2-6
length: 17
CDR3: CASRRQGVPSGANVLTF